The 6 T cell receptor beta chains below all came from one sample that was sequenced in a study of T cell repertoires in cytomegalovirus infection. Using its own MiXCR run on the reads, TCRdb lists one record per CDR3 protein. The data show about 190,000 distinct CDR3 sequences, 28% seen once. Sequencing used PBMCs. The source is a human donor in good health (CMV status not recorded). Some clones in this sample may be carry-over from other donors' samples.

The chain links TRBV7-2 to TRBJ2-3; D is undetermined. Germline V CDR1 and CDR2: SGHTA, FQGNSA. V was pared by 6 bases and J by 1 base, with 17 bases between. The CDR3 runs 16 residues. The CDR3 DNA is TGTGCCAGCAGACCGATATCAGGCGTCCGCACAGATACGCAGTATTTT. Residues: CASRPISGVRTDTQYF.

This clonotype was seen only once. V and J are TRBV19 and TRBJ2-1; D is tentatively TRBD1 or TRBD2 (6 bases each). V gave up 6 bases and J gave up 7 bases, with 16 bases separating them. CDR1 and CDR2 (germline): LNHDA, SQIVND (reference sequence). The CDR3 has 14 residues. In DNA form, the CDR3 reads TGTGCCAGTAGACAAGGGGGGCTCAGGAATGAGCAGTTCTTC. It codes for CASRQGGLRNEQFF. The whole variable domain, remainder taken from reference TRBV19 and TRBJ2-1, is DGGITQSPKYLFRKEGQNVTLSCEQNLNHDAMYWYRQDPGQGLRLIYYSQIVNDFQKGDIAEGYSVSREKKESFPLTVTSAQKNPTAFYLCASRQGGLRNEQFFGPGTRLTVL.

The J gene is TRBJ1-2, the V gene TRBV29-1; no clear D gene. Looked up from germline, CDR1 is SQVTM and CDR2 is ANQGSEA. This CDR3 has 13 amino acids. The ends were cut back, 2 bases at V and 4 bases at J, with 11 bases in the middle. CDR3 in amino acids: CSVERGFFYGYTF. CDR3 nucleotide sequence: TGCAGCGTTGAAAGAGGGTTCTTCTATGGCTACACCTTC. Full variable domain (missing parts from reference TRBV29-1 and TRBJ1-2): SAVISQKPSRDICQRGTSLTIQCQVDSQVTMMFWYRQQPGQSLTLIATANQGSEATYESGFVIDKFPISRPNLTFSTLTVSNMSPEDSSIYLCSVERGFFYGYTFGSGTRLTVV.

This clonotype was picked up a small number of times. J is TRBJ2-1 and V is TRBV19; 12 nucleotides align to TRBD2. CDR1 is LNHDA, CDR2 SQIVND, per germline (reference sequence). The CDR3 is 18 amino acids. With V trimmed by 7 bases and J by 2 bases, 12 bases remained unmatched. DNA for the CDR3: TGTGCCAGTATGAGGCTAGCGGGGGGGGGCTACACCTACAATGAGCAGTTCTTC. Residues: CASMRLAGGGYTYNEQFF.

The gene calls are TRBV20-1 and TRBJ2-5; 11 bases line up with TRBD2. The CDR3 runs to 14 residues. Germline V gene lookup returns CDR1 DFQATT and CDR2 SNEGSKA (reference sequence). The ends lost 6 bases at V and 5 bases at J; junction bases unmatched: 8. The CDR3 loop is CSAHSGGALETQYF. CDR3 bases: TGCAGTGCCCATAGCGGGGGGGCCTTGGAGACCCAGTACTTC.

The V call is TRBV5-1, the J call TRBJ2-1, with D unresolved. The CDR3 extends over 13 amino acids. Germline V gene sequence: CDR1 SGHRS, CDR2 YFSETQ. V dropped 4 bases and J dropped 1 base, with 6 bases sitting between them. This chain's CDR3 is CASSEPSYNEQFF. The CDR3 coding sequence is TGCGCCAGCAGCGAACCTTCCTACAATGAGCAGTTCTTC.